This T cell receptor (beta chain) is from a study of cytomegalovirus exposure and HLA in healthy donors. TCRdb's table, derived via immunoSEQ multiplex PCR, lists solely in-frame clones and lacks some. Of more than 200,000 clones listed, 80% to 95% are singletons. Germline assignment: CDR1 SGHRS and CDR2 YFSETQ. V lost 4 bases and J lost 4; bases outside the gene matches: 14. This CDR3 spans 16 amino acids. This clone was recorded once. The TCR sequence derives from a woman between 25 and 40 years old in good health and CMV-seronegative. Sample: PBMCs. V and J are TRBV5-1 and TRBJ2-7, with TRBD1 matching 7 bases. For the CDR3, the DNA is TGCGCCAGCAGCGCTAACCGGGACAGAAAGAATTACGAGCAGTACTTC. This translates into CASSANRDRKNYEQYF.